The rows below give T cell receptor beta chains drawn from one sample of a study of blood T cell repertoires in COVID-19. TCRdb's table, derived via immunoSEQ multiplex PCR, lists solely in-frame clones and lacks some. The sample consists of 130,000 or so clones, around 89% of them appearing once. Input material: peripheral blood. The receptors shown here come from a man between 65 and 85 years old with active COVID-19. CDR3s include the opening cysteine and the closing phenylalanine or tryptophan. The D gene is left open where the match is weak. Clone size, where shown, is once, few, many, or a class for clones that have expanded.

abundance: .
d_gene: TRBD2
j_gene: TRBJ2-3
v_gene: TRBV3-1/TRBV3-2
len: 15
CDR3aa: CASRSAGTSTDTQYF
CDR3nt: TGTGCCAGCAGGTCAGCGGGAACGAGCACAGATACGCAGTATTTT

abundance: .
d_gene: .
j_gene: TRBJ2-7
v_gene: TRBV6-5
len: 13
CDR3aa: CASSFGSGDEQYF
CDR3nt: TGTGCCAGCAGTTTCGGCAGCGGCGACGAGCAGTACTTC

abundance: once
d_gene: .
j_gene: TRBJ2-2
v_gene: TRBV27
len: 14
CDR3aa: CANPQGGSTGELFF
CDR3nt: TGTGCCAACCCCCAGGGGGGAAGTACCGGGGAGCTGTTTTTT

abundance: .
d_gene: TRBD2
j_gene: TRBJ2-7
v_gene: TRBV10-3
len: 15
CDR3aa: CAITPTSGGTYEQYF
CDR3nt: TGTGCCATCACCCCGACTAGCGGGGGGACCTACGAGCAGTACTTC

abundance: .
d_gene: .
j_gene: TRBJ2-5
v_gene: TRBV6-5
len: 12
CDR3aa: CASRGSGETQYF
CDR3nt: TGTGCCAGCAGGGGGTCGGGGGAGACCCAGTACTTC

abundance: .
d_gene: TRBD2
j_gene: TRBJ2-5
v_gene: TRBV6-5
len: 16
CDR3aa: CASSYTSGRTQETQYF
CDR3nt: TGTGCCAGCAGTTACACTAGCGGGAGGACCCAAGAGACCCAGTACTTC

abundance: .
d_gene: .
j_gene: TRBJ1-1
v_gene: TRBV6-2/TRBV6-3
len: 13
CDR3aa: CASSQTGFTEAFF
CDR3nt: TGTGCCAGCAGCCAAACAGGGTTCACTGAAGCTTTCTTT

abundance: .
d_gene: TRBD2
j_gene: TRBJ2-1
v_gene: TRBV4-2
len: 16
CDR3aa: CASSQDGGGVYNEQFF
CDR3nt: TGTGCCAGCAGCCAAGACGGCGGGGGAGTGTACAATGAGCAGTTCTTC

abundance: .
d_gene: TRBD1
j_gene: TRBJ2-2
v_gene: TRBV28
len: 19
CDR3aa: CASSKRGFGPGGNTGELFF
CDR3nt: TGTGCCAGCAGCAAGAGGGGGTTTGGGCCAGGGGGAAACACCGGGGAGCTGTTTTTT

abundance: .
d_gene: .
j_gene: TRBJ1-4
v_gene: TRBV28
len: 15
CDR3aa: CASSLGARPNEKLFF
CDR3nt: TGTGCCAGCAGTTTAGGGGCTCGGCCTAATGAAAAACTGTTTTTT

abundance: .
d_gene: TRBD2
j_gene: TRBJ2-1
v_gene: TRBV10-3
len: 15
CDR3aa: CAISRLAGDYNEQFF
CDR3nt: TGTGCCATCAGCCGACTAGCGGGAGACTACAATGAGCAGTTCTTC

abundance: .
d_gene: TRBD1
j_gene: TRBJ2-1
v_gene: TRBV6-5
len: 13
CDR3aa: CASISTGTEEQFF
CDR3nt: TGTGCCAGCATTTCAACCGGGACAGAGGAGCAGTTCTTC

abundance: once
d_gene: TRBD2
j_gene: TRBJ2-5
v_gene: TRBV5-1
len: 16
CDR3aa: CASSLGLAGGQETQYF
CDR3nt: TGCGCCAGCAGCTTAGGACTAGCGGGCGGACAAGAGACCCAGTACTTC

abundance: many
d_gene: .
j_gene: TRBJ1-5
v_gene: TRBV6-5
len: 15
CDR3aa: CASRPGLASNQPQHF
CDR3nt: TGTGCCAGCAGACCGGGACTAGCAAGCAATCAGCCCCAGCATTTT

abundance: .
d_gene: TRBD2
j_gene: TRBJ2-4
v_gene: TRBV18
len: 15
CDR3aa: CASSPGGRSKNIQYF
CDR3nt: TGTGCCAGCTCACCAGGCGGGAGATCCAAAAACATTCAGTACTTC

abundance: .
d_gene: .
j_gene: TRBJ2-7
v_gene: TRBV28
len: 14
CDR3aa: CASSWLRAAYEQYF
CDR3nt: TGTGCCAGCAGTTGGTTGCGGGCAGCCTACGAGCAGTACTTC

abundance: .
d_gene: TRBD1
j_gene: TRBJ1-5
v_gene: TRBV28
len: 16
CDR3aa: CASSLGQVLINQPQHF
CDR3nt: TGTGCCAGCAGTCTGGGACAGGTGCTGATCAATCAGCCCCAGCATTTT

abundance: .
d_gene: .
j_gene: TRBJ1-2
v_gene: TRBV11-1
len: 14
CDR3aa: CASSPDGDKYGYTF
CDR3nt: TGTGCCAGCAGCCCGGACGGGGATAAGTATGGCTACACCTTC

abundance: .
d_gene: .
j_gene: TRBJ2-6
v_gene: TRBV14
len: 16
CDR3aa: CASSPYQGSGANVLTF
CDR3nt: TGTGCCAGCAGCCCATACCAGGGGTCCGGGGCCAACGTCCTGACTTTC

abundance: .
d_gene: .
j_gene: TRBJ1-2
v_gene: TRBV27
len: 14
CDR3aa: CASSSVTGRHGYTF
CDR3nt: TGTGCCAGCAGTTCCGTGACAGGCCGCCACGGCTACACCTTC

abundance: once
d_gene: .
j_gene: TRBJ1-6
v_gene: TRBV27
len: 16
CDR3aa: CASSRWGGIGDSPLHF
CDR3nt: TGTGCCAGCAGCCGCTGGGGGGGGATTGGGGATTCACCCCTCCACTTT

abundance: .
d_gene: TRBD1
j_gene: TRBJ1-4
v_gene: TRBV18
len: 18
CDR3aa: CASSPPQQGYANNEKLFF
CDR3nt: TGTGCCAGCTCACCACCGCAACAGGGGTACGCGAATAATGAAAAACTGTTTTTT

abundance: .
d_gene: TRBD1
j_gene: TRBJ1-1
v_gene: TRBV2
len: 14
CDR3aa: CASRGQGEGTEAFF
CDR3nt: TGTGCCAGCAGGGGACAGGGGGAAGGCACTGAAGCTTTCTTT

abundance: .
d_gene: .
j_gene: TRBJ2-3
v_gene: TRBV27
len: 13
CDR3aa: CASRFQGIDTQYF
CDR3nt: TGTGCCAGCAGGTTTCAGGGGATTGATACGCAGTATTTT

abundance: .
d_gene: .
j_gene: TRBJ1-5
v_gene: TRBV28
len: 17
CDR3aa: CASSLNFGTWGNQPQHF
CDR3nt: TGTGCCAGCAGTTTAAACTTTGGGACTTGGGGCAATCAGCCCCAGCATTTT

abundance: .
d_gene: .
j_gene: TRBJ1-5
v_gene: TRBV13
len: 16
CDR3aa: CASSLAQGAGNQPQHF
CDR3nt: TGTGCCAGCAGCTTAGCACAGGGAGCGGGCAATCAGCCCCAGCATTTT

abundance: .
d_gene: TRBD1
j_gene: TRBJ1-2
v_gene: TRBV27
len: 15
CDR3aa: CASSSPGTGAYGYTF
CDR3nt: TGTGCCAGCAGTTCCCCCGGGACAGGGGCCTATGGCTACACCTTC

abundance: .
d_gene: .
j_gene: TRBJ1-3
v_gene: TRBV28
len: 15
CDR3aa: CASRARASSGNTIYF
CDR3nt: TGTGCCAGCCGCGCCAGGGCGAGCTCTGGAAACACCATATATTTT

abundance: .
d_gene: .
j_gene: TRBJ2-2
v_gene: TRBV25-1
len: 15
CDR3aa: CARGESAVNTGELFF
CDR3nt: TGTGCCAGGGGAGAGTCGGCCGTGAACACCGGGGAGCTGTTTTTT

abundance: .
d_gene: .
j_gene: TRBJ2-1
v_gene: TRBV6-5
len: 12
CDR3aa: CASSSTMDEQFF
CDR3nt: TGTGCCAGCAGTTCCACTATGGATGAGCAGTTCTTC

abundance: .
d_gene: TRBD2
j_gene: TRBJ2-2
v_gene: TRBV4-2
len: 16
CDR3aa: CASGGRTSGRSGELFF
CDR3nt: TGTGCCAGCGGGGGAAGAACTAGCGGGAGATCCGGGGAGCTGTTTTTT

abundance: .
d_gene: .
j_gene: TRBJ2-5
v_gene: TRBV18
len: 12
CDR3aa: CASCKLQETQYF
CDR3nt: TGTGCCAGCTGCAAGCTCCAAGAGACCCAGTACTTC

abundance: .
d_gene: TRBD2
j_gene: TRBJ2-1
v_gene: TRBV7-2
len: 19
CDR3aa: CASSSVGEWGLARRNEQFF
CDR3nt: TGTGCCAGCAGCTCAGTGGGGGAGTGGGGACTAGCCCGGAGGAATGAGCAGTTCTTC

abundance: .
d_gene: TRBD1
j_gene: TRBJ1-4
v_gene: TRBV9
len: 16
CDR3aa: CASSEGTGGAGEKLFF
CDR3nt: TGTGCCAGCAGCGAAGGGACAGGGGGCGCGGGTGAAAAACTGTTTTTT

abundance: .
d_gene: .
j_gene: TRBJ2-5
v_gene: TRBV27
len: 15
CDR3aa: CASSARSIPQETQYF
CDR3nt: TGTGCCAGCAGTGCGCGTTCCATACCACAAGAGACCCAGTACTTC